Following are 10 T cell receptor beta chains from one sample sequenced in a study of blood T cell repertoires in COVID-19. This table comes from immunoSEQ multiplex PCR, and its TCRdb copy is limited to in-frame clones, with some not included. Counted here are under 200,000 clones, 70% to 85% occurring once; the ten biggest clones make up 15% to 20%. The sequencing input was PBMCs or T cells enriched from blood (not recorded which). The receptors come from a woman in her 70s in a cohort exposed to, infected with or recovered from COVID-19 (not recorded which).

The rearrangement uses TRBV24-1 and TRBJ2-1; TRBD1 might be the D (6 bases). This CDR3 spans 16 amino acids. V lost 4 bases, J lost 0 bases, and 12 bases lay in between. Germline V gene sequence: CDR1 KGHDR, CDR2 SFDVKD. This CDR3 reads CATSDTTGSSYNEQFF. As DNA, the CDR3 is TGTGCCACCAGTGACACTACAGGGAGCTCCTACAATGAGCAGTTCTTC.

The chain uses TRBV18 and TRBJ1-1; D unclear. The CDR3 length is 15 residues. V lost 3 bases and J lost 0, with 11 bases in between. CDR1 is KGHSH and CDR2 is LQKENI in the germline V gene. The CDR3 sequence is CASSPQEAVNTEAFF. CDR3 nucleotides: TGTGCCAGCTCACCGCAGGAGGCTGTGAACACTGAAGCTTTCTTT.

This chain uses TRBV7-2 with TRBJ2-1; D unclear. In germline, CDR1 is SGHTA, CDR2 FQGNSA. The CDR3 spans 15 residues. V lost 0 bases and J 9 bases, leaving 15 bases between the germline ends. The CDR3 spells CASSLAPSMSGEQFF. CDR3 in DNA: TGTGCCAGCAGCTTAGCTCCTAGTATGTCTGGTGAGCAGTTCTTC.

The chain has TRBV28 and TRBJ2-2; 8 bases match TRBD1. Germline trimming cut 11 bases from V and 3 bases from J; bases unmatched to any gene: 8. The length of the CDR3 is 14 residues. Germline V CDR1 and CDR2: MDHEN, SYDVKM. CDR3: CAGQTGADTGELFF. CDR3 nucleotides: TGTGCCGGCCAGACAGGGGCGGACACCGGGGAGCTGTTTTTT. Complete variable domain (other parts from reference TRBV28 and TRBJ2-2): DVKVTQSSRYLVKRTGEKVFLECVQDMDHENMFWYRQDPGLGLRLIYFSYDVKMKEKGDIPEGYSVSREKKERFSLILESASTNQTSMYLCAGQTGADTGELFFGEGSRLTVL.

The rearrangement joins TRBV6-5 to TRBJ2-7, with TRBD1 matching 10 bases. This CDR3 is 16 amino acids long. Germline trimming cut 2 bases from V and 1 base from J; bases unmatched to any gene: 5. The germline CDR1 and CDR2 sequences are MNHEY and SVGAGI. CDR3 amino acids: CASSYVGQGRSYEQYF. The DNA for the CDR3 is TGTGCCAGCAGTTACGTGGGACAGGGGCGATCCTACGAGCAGTACTTC.

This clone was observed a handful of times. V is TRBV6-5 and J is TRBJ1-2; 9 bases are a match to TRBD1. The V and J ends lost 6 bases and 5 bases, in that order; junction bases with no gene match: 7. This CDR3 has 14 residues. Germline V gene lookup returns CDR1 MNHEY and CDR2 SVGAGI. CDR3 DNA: TGTGCCAGCAGGCGATCCGGGACAGGGTATGGCTACACCTTC. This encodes CASRRSGTGYGYTF.

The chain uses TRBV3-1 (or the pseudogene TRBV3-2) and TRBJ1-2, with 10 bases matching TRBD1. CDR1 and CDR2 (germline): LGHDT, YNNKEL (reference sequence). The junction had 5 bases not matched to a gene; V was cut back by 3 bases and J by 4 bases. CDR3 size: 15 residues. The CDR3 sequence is CASSQTRQGAYGYTF. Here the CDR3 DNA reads TGTGCCAGCAGCCAGACCCGACAGGGGGCCTATGGCTACACCTTC.

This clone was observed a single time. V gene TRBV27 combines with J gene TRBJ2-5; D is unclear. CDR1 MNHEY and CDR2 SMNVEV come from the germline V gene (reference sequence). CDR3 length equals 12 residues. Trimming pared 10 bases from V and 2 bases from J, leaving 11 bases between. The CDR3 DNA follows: TGTGCCATCGACTCCGTTCAAGAGACCCAGTACTTC. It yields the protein CAIDSVQETQYF.

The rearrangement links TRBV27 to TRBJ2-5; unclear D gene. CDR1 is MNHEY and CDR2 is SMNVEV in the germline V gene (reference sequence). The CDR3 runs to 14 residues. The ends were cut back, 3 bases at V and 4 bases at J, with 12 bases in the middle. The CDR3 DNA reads TGTGCCAGCAGTTTTTGGTCCGGTGTAGAGACCCAGTACTTC. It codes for CASSFWSGVETQYF.

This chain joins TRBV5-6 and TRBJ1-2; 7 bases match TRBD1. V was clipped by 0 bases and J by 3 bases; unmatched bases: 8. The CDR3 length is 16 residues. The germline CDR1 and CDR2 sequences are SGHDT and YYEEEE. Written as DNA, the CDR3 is TGTGCCAGCAGCTTGGAGCAAACAGGGGTTTACTATGGCTACACCTTC. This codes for CASSLEQTGVYYGYTF.